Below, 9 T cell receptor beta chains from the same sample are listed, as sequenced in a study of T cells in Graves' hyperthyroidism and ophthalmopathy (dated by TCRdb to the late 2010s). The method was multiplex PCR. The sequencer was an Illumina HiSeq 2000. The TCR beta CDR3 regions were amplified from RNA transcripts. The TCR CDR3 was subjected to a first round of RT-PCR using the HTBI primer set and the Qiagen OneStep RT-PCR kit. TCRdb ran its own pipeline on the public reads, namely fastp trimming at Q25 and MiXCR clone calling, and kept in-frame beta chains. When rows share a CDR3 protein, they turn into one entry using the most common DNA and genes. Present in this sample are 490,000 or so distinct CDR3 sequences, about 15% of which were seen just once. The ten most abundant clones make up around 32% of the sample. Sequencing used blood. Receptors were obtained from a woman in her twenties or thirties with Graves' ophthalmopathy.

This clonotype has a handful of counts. CDR3 in DNA: TGCAGTGCTAGGAAGAACACCGGGGAGCTGTTTTTT. This translates into CSARKNTGELFF. The chain combines TRBV20-1 with TRBJ2-2; D gene unclear. Germline V lookup: CDR1 DFQATT, CDR2 SNEGSKA (reference sequence). Between the trimmed V and J ends, which lost 3 bases and 1 base, there was a span of 3 bases. The CDR3 spans 12 residues.

The CDR3 protein is CASGDSYRNTIYF. CDR3 in DNA: TGTGCCAGCGGGGATTCGTACCGAAACACCATATATTTT. The rearrangement uses TRBV12-3 or TRBV12-4 and TRBJ1-3; no firm D call. The V end lost 8 bases, the J end lost 5 bases, and 13 bases lay between the germline ends. The CDR3 is 13 residues long.

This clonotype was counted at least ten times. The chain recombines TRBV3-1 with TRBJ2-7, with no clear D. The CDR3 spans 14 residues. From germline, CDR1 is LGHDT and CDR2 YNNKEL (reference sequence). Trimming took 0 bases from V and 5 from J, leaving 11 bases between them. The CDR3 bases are TGTGCCAGCAGCCAAGAGCAAGGGTTCAACGAGCAGTACTTC. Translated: CASSQEQGFNEQYF.

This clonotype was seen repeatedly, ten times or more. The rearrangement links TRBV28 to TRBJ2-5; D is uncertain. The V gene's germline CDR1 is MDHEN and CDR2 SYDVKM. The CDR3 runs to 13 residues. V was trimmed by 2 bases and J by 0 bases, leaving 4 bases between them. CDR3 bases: TGTGCCAGCAGTTTAAAGTACCAAGAGACCCAGTACTTC. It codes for CASSLKYQETQYF.

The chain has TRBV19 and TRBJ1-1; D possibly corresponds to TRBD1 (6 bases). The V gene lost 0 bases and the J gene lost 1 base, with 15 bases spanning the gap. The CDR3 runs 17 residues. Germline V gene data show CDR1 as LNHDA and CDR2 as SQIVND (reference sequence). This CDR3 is CASSIDLNAGANTEAFF. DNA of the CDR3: TGTGCCAGTAGTATAGATCTTAACGCGGGGGCGAACACTGAAGCTTTCTTT.

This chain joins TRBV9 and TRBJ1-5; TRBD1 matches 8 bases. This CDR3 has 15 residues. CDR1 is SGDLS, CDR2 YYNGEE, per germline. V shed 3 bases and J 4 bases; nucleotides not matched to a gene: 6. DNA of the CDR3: TGTGCCAGCAGCGCTGGGACAGGAACTAATCAGCCCCAGCATTTT. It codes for CASSAGTGTNQPQHF.

As DNA, the CDR3 is TGTGCCACCGAAAGGGATAGCGGCCTATATTATGGCTACACCTTC. This codes for CATERDSGLYYGYTF. The rearrangement joins TRBV28 to TRBJ1-2; D is undetermined. The CDR3 covers 15 residues. V was clipped by 10 bases and J by 5 bases, with 23 bases between them. The germline V gene encodes CDR1 MDHEN and CDR2 SYDVKM.

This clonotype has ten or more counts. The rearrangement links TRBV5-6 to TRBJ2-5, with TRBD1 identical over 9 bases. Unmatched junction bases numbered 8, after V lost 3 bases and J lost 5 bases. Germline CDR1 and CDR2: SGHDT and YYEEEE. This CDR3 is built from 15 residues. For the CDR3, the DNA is TGTGCCAGCAGCTCCTCGGGACAGGGTTTGGAGACCCAGTACTTC. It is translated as CASSSSGQGLETQYF.

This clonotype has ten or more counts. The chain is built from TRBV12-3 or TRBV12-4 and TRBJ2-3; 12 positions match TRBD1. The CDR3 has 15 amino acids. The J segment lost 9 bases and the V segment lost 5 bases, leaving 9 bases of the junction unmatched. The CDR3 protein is CASSGTGGVGKTQYF. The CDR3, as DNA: TGTGCCAGCAGTGGGACAGGGGGCGTAGGAAAGACGCAGTATTTT.